The entry that follows covers one T cell receptor beta chain sequence. The data were obtained in a study of blood T cell repertoires in COVID-19. Measured with immunoSEQ multiplex PCR; TCRdb has only the in-frame clones, and not every one. The table includes 25,000 to 35,000 clones, approximately 93% detected once. The germline CDR1 and CDR2 sequences are MNHEY and SMNVEV (reference sequence). The CDR3 loop spans 17 amino acids. V lost 5 bases, J lost 4 bases, and 12 bases stayed unmatched. The chain uses TRBV27 and TRBJ2-1; 9 bases align to TRBD1. The sample consisted of peripheral blood. The receptor was isolated from an older woman with COVID-19, enrolled during active disease. Here the CDR3 reads CASSTSSGTGIYNEQFF. DNA for the CDR3: TGTGCCAGCAGTACGTCCTCCGGGACAGGGATATACAATGAGCAGTTCTTC.